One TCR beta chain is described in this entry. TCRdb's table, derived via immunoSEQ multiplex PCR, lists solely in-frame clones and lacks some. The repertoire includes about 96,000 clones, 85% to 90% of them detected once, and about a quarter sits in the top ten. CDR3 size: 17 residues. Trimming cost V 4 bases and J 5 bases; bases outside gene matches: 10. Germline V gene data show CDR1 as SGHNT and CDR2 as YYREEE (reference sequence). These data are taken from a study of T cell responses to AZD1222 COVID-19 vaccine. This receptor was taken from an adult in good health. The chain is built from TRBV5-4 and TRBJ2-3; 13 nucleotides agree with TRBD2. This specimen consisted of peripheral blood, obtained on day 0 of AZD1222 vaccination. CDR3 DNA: TGTGCCAGCAGCCAGGGACTAGCGGGACGCGGGGGAGATACGCAGTATTTT. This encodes CASSQGLAGRGGDTQYF.